What follows is one TCR beta chain and its context. This record comes from a study of blood T cell repertoires in COVID-19. The protocol was immunoSEQ multiplex PCR, while the TCRdb copy is restricted to in-frame clones and leaves out a portion. This table holds 200,000 to 300,000 clones, approximately 86% found once. V dropped 1 base and J dropped 0 bases, with 11 bases sitting between them. The CDR3 is made up of 16 amino acids. The V gene's germline CDR1 is SGHRS and CDR2 YFSETQ. This receptor was taken from a man in his thirties or forties with active or convalescent COVID-19. The chain joins TRBV5-1 to TRBJ2-1; no clear D gene. The sequenced material came from peripheral blood. The CDR3: CASSLQAQSSYNEQFF. The DNA of the CDR3 is TGCGCCAGCAGCTTGCAGGCGCAGAGCTCCTACAATGAGCAGTTCTTC.